This paragraph reports one T cell receptor beta chain. Replicate PCRs from sorted subsets contained approximately 190 ng DNA, which is some 32,000 T cell genomes. As handled by the study authors: As immunoSEQ supplied junction-only sequences (without quality scores), filtering differed. Method: immunoSEQ multiplex PCR; TCRdb's copy keeps in-frame clones and lacks some. The V and J calls and the clone size are those of that table, but D and trimming were determined from the DNA. The sample consists of about 980,000 clones, around three quarters of them appearing once. The CDR3 spans 17 residues. The sample comes from a study of shared clonotypes between healthy human individuals. For the study at large: Per donor, three plates held CD4 naive cells, three held CD4 memory, two held CD8 naive and one held CD8 memory.

Sequences were obtained from memory CD4+ T cells sorted from blood. The subset denotes: CD45RA-negative fraction. The source is a man aged 18 to 29 in good health. The chain uses TRBV12-1 and TRBJ2-1; the D call in the table, TRBD2, was not verified against the DNA. TRBV12-1 is shown as a pseudogene. The CDR3 loop is CASSPAGTSETYNEQFF. The CDR3 DNA reads as TGTGCCAGCAGCCCGGCCGGGACTAGCGAAACATACAATGAGCAGTTCTTC.